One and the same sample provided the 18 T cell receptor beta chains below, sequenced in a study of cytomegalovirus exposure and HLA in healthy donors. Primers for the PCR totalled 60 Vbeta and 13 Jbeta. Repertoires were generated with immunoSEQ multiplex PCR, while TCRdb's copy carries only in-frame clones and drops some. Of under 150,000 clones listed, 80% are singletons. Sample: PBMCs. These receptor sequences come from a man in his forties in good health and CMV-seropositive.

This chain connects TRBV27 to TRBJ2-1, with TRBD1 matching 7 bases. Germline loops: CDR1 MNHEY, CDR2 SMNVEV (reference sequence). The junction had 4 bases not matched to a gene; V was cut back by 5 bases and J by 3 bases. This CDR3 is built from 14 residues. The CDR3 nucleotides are TGTGCCAGCAGTACAGGGGTGGTCTACAATGAGCAGTTCTTC. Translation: CASSTGVVYNEQFF.

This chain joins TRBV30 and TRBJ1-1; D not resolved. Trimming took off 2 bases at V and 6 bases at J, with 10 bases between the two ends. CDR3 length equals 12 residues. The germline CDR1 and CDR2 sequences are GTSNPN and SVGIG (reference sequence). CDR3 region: CAWSFGGAEAFF. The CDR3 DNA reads TGTGCCTGGAGTTTCGGAGGTGCTGAAGCTTTCTTT.

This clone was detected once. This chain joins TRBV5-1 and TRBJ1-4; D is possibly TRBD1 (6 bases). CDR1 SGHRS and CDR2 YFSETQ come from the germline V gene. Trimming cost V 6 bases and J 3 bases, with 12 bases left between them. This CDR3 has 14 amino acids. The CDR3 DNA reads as TGCGCCAGCAACCAACAGGGTTCTAATGAAAAACTGTTTTTT. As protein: CASNQQGSNEKLFF.

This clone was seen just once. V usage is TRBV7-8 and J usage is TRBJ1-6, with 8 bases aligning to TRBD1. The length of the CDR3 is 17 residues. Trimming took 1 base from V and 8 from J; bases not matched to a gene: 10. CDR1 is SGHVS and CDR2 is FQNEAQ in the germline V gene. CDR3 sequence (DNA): TGTGCCAGCAGCTTAGGTTTGGGCAGGGGGCCCGATTCACCCCTCCACTTT. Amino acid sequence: CASSLGLGRGPDSPLHF.

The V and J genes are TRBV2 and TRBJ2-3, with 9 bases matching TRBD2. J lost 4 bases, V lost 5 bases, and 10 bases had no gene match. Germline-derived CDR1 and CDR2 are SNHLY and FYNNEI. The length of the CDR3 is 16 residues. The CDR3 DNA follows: TGTGCCAGCAGTCTTTGGCGGGGGGGCGGATCAGATACGCAGTATTTT. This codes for CASSLWRGGGSDTQYF.

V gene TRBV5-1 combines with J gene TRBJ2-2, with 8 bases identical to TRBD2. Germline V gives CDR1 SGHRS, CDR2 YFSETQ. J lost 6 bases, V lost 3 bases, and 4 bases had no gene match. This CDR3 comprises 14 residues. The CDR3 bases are TGCGCCAGCAGCTCAGTAGCGGGGTCCGGGGAGCTGTTTTTT. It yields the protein CASSSVAGSGELFF.

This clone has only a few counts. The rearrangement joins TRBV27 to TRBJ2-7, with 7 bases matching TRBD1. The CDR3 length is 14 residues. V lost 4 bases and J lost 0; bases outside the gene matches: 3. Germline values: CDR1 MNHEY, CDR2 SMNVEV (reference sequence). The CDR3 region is CASSSGTASYEQYF. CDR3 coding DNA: TGTGCCAGCAGTTCCGGGACAGCCTCCTACGAGCAGTACTTC.

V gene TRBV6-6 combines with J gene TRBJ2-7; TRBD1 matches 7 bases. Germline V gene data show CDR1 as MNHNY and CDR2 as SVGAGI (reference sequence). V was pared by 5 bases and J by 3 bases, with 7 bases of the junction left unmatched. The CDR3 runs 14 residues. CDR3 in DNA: TGTGCCAGCAGTCCAAGACAGGGCGGCTACGAGCAGTACTTC. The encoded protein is CASSPRQGGYEQYF.

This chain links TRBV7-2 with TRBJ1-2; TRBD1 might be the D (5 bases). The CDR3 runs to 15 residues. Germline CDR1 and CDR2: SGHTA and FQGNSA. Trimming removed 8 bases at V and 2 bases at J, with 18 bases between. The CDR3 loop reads CASAPGGRRNYGYTF. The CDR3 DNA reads TGTGCCAGCGCCCCCGGGGGACGACGGAACTATGGCTACACCTTC.

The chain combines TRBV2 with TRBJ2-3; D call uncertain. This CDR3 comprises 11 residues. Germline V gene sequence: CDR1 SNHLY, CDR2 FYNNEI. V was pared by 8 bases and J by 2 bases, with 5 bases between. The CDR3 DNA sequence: TGTGCCAGCCAGAACACAGATACGCAGTATTTT. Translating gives CASQNTDTQYF.

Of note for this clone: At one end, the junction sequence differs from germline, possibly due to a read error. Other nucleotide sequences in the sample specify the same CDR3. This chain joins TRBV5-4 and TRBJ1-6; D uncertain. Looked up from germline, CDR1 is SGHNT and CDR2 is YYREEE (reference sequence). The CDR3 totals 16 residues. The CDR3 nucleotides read TGTGCCAGCAGCTTGGATCGGGAACCCTATAATTCCCCCCTCCACTTT. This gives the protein CASSLDREPYNSPLHF.

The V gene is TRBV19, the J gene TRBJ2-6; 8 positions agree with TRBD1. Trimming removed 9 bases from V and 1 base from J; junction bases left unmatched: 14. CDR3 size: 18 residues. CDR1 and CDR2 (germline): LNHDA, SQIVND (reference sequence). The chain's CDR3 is CASTMGGRGRSGANVLTF. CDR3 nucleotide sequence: TGTGCCAGCACGATGGGGGGCAGGGGGCGGTCTGGGGCCAACGTCCTGACTTTC.

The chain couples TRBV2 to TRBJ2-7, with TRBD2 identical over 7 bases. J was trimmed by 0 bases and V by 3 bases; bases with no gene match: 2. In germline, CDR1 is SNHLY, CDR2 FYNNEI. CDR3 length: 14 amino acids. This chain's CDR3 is CASSEGTISYEQYF. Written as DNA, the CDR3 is TGTGCCAGCAGTGAGGGGACTATCTCCTACGAGCAGTACTTC.

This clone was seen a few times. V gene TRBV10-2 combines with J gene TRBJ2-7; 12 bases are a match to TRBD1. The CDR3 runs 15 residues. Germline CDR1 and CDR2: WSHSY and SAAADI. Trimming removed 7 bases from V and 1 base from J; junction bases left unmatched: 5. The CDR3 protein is CASNPGQGASYEQYF. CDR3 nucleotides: TGCGCCAGCAACCCGGGACAGGGGGCATCCTACGAGCAGTACTTC.

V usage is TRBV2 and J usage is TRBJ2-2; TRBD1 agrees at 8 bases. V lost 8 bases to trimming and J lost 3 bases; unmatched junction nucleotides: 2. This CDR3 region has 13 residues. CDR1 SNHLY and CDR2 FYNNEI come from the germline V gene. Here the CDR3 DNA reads TGTGCCAGCTCGGGACAGGACACCGGGGAGCTGTTTTTT. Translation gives CASSGQDTGELFF. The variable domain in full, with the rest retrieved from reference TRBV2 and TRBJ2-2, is EPEVTQTPSHQVTQMGQEVILRCVPISNHLYFYWYRQILGQKVEFLVSFYNNEISEKSEIFDDQFSVERPDGSNFTLKIRSTKLEDSAMYFCASSGQDTGELFFGEGSRLTVL.

CDR3 sequence: CASSDSPGQGIYGYTF. The DNA of the CDR3 is TGTGCCAGCAGTGATTCTCCGGGACAGGGGATCTATGGCTACACCTTC. The chain uses TRBV2 and TRBJ1-2; 10 bases fit TRBD1. Germline CDR1 reads SNHLY; CDR2 reads FYNNEI. This CDR3 has 16 amino acids. J was trimmed by 4 bases and V by 3 bases; bases with no gene match: 8.

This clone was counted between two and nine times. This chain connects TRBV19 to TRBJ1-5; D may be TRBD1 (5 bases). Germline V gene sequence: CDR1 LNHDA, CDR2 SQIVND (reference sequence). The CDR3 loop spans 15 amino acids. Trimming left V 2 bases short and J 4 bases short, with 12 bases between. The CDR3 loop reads CASSIMAGPNQPQHF. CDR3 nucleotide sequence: TGTGCCAGTAGTATAATGGCGGGGCCTAATCAGCCCCAGCATTTT.

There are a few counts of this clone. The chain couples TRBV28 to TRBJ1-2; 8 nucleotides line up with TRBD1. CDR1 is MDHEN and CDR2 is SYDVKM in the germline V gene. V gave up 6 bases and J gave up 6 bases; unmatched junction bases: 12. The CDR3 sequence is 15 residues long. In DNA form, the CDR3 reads TGTGCCAGCAGACCCCTCCGCGACAGGGGCAATGGCTACACCTTC. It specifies CASRPLRDRGNGYTF.